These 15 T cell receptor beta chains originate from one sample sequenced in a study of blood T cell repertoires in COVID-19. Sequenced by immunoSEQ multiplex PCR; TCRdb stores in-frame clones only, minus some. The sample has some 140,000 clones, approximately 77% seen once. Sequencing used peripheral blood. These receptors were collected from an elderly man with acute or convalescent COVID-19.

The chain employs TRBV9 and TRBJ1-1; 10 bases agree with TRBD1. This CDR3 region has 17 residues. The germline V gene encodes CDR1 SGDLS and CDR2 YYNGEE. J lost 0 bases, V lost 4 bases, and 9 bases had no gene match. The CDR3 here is CASSQGLGTGVNTEAFF. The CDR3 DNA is TGTGCCAGCAGCCAAGGTCTCGGGACAGGGGTGAACACTGAAGCTTTCTTT.

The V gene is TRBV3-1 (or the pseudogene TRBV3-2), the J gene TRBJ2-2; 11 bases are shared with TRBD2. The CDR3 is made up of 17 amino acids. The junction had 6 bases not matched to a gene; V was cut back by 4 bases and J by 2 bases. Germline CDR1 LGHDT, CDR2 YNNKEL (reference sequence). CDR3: CASSPTTSGANTGELFF. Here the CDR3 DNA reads TGTGCCAGCAGCCCCACGACTAGCGGGGCCAACACCGGGGAGCTGTTTTTT.

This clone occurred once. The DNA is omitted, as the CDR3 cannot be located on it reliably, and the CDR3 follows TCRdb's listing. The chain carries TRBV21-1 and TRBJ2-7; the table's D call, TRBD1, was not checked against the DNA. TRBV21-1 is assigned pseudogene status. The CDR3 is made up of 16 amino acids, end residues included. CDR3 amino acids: CASSKVHSYICYEQYF.

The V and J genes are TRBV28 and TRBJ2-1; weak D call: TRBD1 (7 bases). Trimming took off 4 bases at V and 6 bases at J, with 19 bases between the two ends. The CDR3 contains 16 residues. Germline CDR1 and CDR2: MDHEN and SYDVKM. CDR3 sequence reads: CASSYNRGPGGNEQFF. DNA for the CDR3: TGTGCCAGCAGTTACAACCGGGGGCCAGGGGGCAATGAGCAGTTCTTC. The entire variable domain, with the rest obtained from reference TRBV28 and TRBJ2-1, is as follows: DVKVTQSSRYLVKRTGEKVFLECVQDMDHENMFWYRQDPGLGLRLIYFSYDVKMKEKGDIPEGYSVSREKKERFSLILESASTNQTSMYLCASSYNRGPGGNEQFFGPGTRLTVL.

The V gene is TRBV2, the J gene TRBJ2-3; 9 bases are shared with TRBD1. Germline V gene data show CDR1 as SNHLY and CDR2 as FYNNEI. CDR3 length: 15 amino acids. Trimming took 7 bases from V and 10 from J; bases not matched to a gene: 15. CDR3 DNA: TGTGCCAGCACTTCGCTACAGGGGGCCGGTGTGGCGCAGTATTTT. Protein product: CASTSLQGAGVAQYF.

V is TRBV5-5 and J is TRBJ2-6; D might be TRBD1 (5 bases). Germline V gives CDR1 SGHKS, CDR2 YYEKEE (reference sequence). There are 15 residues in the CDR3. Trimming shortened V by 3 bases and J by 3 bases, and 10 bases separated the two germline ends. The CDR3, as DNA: TGTGCCAGCAGCTCGGTGCAGGGTGGGGCCAACGTCCTGACTTTC. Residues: CASSSVQGGANVLTF.

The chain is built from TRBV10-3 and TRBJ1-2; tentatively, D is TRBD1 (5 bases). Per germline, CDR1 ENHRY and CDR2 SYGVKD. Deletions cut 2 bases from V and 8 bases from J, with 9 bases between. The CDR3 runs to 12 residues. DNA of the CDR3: TGTGCCATCAGTGAGGGCTCAGGGGGCTACACCTTC. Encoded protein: CAISEGSGGYTF.

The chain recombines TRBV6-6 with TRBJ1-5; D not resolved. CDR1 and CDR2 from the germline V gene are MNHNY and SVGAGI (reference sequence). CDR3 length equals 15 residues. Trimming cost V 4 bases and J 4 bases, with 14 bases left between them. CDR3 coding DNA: TGTGCCAGCAGTTCCGGGTTCCTATCGAATCAGCCCCAGCATTTT. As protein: CASSSGFLSNQPQHF.

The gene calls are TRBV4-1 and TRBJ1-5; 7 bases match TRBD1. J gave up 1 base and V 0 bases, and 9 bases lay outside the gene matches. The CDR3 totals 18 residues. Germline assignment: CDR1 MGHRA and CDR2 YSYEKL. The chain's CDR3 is CASSQDNLGGWSNQPQHF. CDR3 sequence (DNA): TGCGCCAGCAGCCAAGATAACTTAGGGGGCTGGAGCAATCAGCCCCAGCATTTT.

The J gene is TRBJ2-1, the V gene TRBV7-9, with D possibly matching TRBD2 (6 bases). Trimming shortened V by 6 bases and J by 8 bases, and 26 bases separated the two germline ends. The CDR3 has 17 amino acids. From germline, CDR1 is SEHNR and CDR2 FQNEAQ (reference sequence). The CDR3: CASRSPLGGSRAHEQFF. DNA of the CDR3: TGTGCCAGCAGATCCCCGTTGGGGGGAAGCCGGGCTCATGAGCAGTTCTTC.

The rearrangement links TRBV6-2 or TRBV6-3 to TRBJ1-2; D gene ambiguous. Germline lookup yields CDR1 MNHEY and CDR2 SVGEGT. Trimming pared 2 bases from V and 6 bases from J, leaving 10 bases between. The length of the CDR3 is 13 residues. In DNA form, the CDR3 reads TGTGCCAGCAGTTACATGGCCTCTCATGGCTACACCTTC. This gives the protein CASSYMASHGYTF.

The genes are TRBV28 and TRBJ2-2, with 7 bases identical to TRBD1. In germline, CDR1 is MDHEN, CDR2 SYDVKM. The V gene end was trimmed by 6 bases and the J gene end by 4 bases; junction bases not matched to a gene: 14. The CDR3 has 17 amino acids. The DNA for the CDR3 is TGTGCCAGCAGACCCCCCCGACAGGGAATGGCCACCGGGGAGCTGTTTTTT. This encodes CASRPPRQGMATGELFF. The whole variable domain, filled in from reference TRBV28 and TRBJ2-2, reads DVKVTQSSRYLVKRTGEKVFLECVQDMDHENMFWYRQDPGLGLRLIYFSYDVKMKEKGDIPEGYSVSREKKERFSLILESASTNQTSMYLCASRPPRQGMATGELFFGEGSRLTVL.

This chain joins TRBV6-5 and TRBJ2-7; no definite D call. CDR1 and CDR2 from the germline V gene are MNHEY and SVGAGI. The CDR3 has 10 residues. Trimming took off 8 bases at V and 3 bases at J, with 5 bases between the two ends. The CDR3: CASDSYEQYF. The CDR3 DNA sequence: TGTGCCAGCGATAGCTACGAGCAGTACTTC.

CDR3 nucleotide sequence: TGTGCCAGCAGATCAACTCCCGGGACTAGCGGGGAGACCCAGTACTTC. The encoded protein is CASRSTPGTSGETQYF. V gene TRBV2 combines with J gene TRBJ2-5; TRBD2 matches 12 bases. V lost 6 bases and J lost 5; bases outside the gene matches: 10. The CDR3 is 16 amino acids. Per germline, CDR1 SNHLY and CDR2 FYNNEI. Filled out from reference TRBV2 and TRBJ2-5, the complete variable domain reads EPEVTQTPSHQVTQMGQEVILRCVPISNHLYFYWYRQILGQKVEFLVSFYNNEISEKSEIFDDQFSVERPDGSNFTLKIRSTKLEDSAMYFCASRSTPGTSGETQYFGPGTRLLVL.

This CDR3 is CASGTSWSGELFF. The CDR3 nucleotides are TGTGCCAGCGGGACTAGTTGGTCCGGGGAGCTGTTTTTT. The genes are TRBV6-1 and TRBJ2-2; TRBD2 aligns across 8 bases. CDR3 size: 13 residues. Germline V gene data show CDR1 as MNHNS and CDR2 as SASEGT. V trimming: 8 bases; J trimming: 6 bases; junction bases outside the gene matches: 5.